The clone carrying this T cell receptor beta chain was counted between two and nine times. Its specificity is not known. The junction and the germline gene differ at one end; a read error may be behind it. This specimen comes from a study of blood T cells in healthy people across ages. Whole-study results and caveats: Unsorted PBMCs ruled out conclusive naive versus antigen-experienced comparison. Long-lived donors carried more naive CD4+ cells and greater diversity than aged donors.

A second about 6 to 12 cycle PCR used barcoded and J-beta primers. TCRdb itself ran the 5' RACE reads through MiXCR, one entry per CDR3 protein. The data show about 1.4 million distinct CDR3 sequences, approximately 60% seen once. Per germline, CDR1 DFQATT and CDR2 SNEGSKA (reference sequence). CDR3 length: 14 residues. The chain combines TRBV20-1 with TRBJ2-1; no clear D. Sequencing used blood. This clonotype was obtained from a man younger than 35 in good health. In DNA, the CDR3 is TGCAGTGCCAGAGCAGTTTTTAGTTCTAATGAGCAGTTCTTC. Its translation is CSARAVFSSNEQFF.